These T cell receptor beta chains were read from a single sample in a study of T cells in localized non-small cell lung cancer. Generated by immunoSEQ multiplex PCR, the TCRdb table keeps only in-frame clones and is missing some. The sample lists tens of thousands of clones, around 90% occurring once. The material sequenced was peripheral blood, taken before any cancer treatment. These receptors were obtained from a female donor over 55 with stage I lung adenocarcinoma. Both conserved end residues are part of each CDR3. A D gene is named only where the DNA matches it firmly. Clone size is stated in some rows and not others, as once, few, many or a class when expanded.

J gene: TRBJ1-6
D gene: -
V gene: TRBV5-1
clone size: -
CDR3 protein: CASSQDQGLGSPLHF
CDR3 DNA: TGCGCCAGCAGCCAGGACCAGGGATTAGGCTCACCCCTCCACTTT

J gene: TRBJ1-1
D gene: -
V gene: TRBV11-2
clone size: few
CDR3 protein: CASSPSRDNRNTEAFF
CDR3 DNA: TGTGCCAGCAGCCCGAGTAGGGACAACCGGAACACTGAAGCTTTCTTT

J gene: TRBJ1-5
D gene: -
V gene: TRBV5-8
clone size: -
CDR3 protein: CASLQVPWQPQHF
CDR3 DNA: TGTGCCAGCCTACAGGTCCCTTGGCAGCCCCAGCATTTT

J gene: TRBJ2-5
D gene: -
V gene: TRBV7-9
clone size: -
CDR3 protein: CASSLVGMWETQYF
CDR3 DNA: TGTGCCAGCAGCTTAGTGGGCATGTGGGAGACCCAGTACTTC

J gene: TRBJ2-5
D gene: -
V gene: TRBV9
clone size: -
CDR3 protein: CASRSGETQYF
CDR3 DNA: TGTGCCAGCAGATCGGGGGAGACCCAGTACTTC

J gene: TRBJ2-7
D gene: -
V gene: TRBV6-1
clone size: -
CDR3 protein: CATVWDEQYF
CDR3 DNA: TGTGCCACAGTCTGGGACGAGCAGTACTTC

J gene: TRBJ1-1
D gene: TRBD1
V gene: TRBV5-1
clone size: -
CDR3 protein: CASGPGGTTNTEAFF
CDR3 DNA: TGCGCCAGCGGCCCAGGGGGCACCACGAACACTGAAGCTTTCTTT

J gene: TRBJ1-2
D gene: -
V gene: TRBV28
clone size: -
CDR3 protein: CASSSGVNYGYTF
CDR3 DNA: TGTGCCAGCAGTTCAGGAGTTAACTATGGCTACACCTTC

J gene: TRBJ1-1
D gene: -
V gene: TRBV27
clone size: -
CDR3 protein: CASVGRAQNTEAFF
CDR3 DNA: TGTGCCAGCGTCGGGAGGGCCCAGAACACTGAAGCTTTCTTT

J gene: TRBJ2-2
D gene: -
V gene: TRBV12-5
clone size: -
CDR3 protein: CASGLLPYGENTGELFF
CDR3 DNA: TGTGCTAGTGGTTTGCTACCGTATGGGGAGAACACCGGGGAGCTGTTTTTT

J gene: TRBJ2-3
D gene: TRBD2
V gene: TRBV5-1
clone size: -
CDR3 protein: CANSGGEGDTQYF
CDR3 DNA: TGCGCCAATAGCGGGGGGGAAGGAGATACGCAGTATTTT

J gene: TRBJ1-3
D gene: -
V gene: TRBV7-9
clone size: once
CDR3 protein: CASSSPQGSSGNTIYF
CDR3 DNA: TGTGCCAGCAGCTCCCCGCAGGGATCATCCGGAAACACCATATATTTT

J gene: TRBJ2-5
D gene: -
V gene: TRBV19
clone size: -
CDR3 protein: CASSPLTWGRSFGPQETQYF
CDR3 DNA: TGTGCCAGTAGTCCACTGACGTGGGGCCGAAGTTTTGGCCCACAAGAGACCCAGTACTTC

J gene: TRBJ1-4
D gene: -
V gene: TRBV6-6
clone size: -
CDR3 protein: CASLWGEKLFF
CDR3 DNA: TGTGCCAGCCTATGGGGAGAAAAACTGTTTTTT

J gene: TRBJ1-6
D gene: -
V gene: TRBV6-6
clone size: -
CDR3 protein: CASSLTGGQASPLHF
CDR3 DNA: TGTGCCAGCAGTCTGACCGGCGGCCAAGCTTCACCCCTCCACTTT

J gene: TRBJ2-1
D gene: TRBD2
V gene: TRBV7-2
clone size: -
CDR3 protein: CASSFSTSGGLGSYNEQFF
CDR3 DNA: TGTGCCAGCAGCTTTTCAACTAGCGGGGGCCTAGGGTCCTACAATGAGCAGTTCTTC

J gene: TRBJ1-5
D gene: -
V gene: TRBV5-8
clone size: -
CDR3 protein: CASSLLRQRIGDSNQPQHF
CDR3 DNA: TGTGCCAGCAGCTTGCTCAGACAGAGGATTGGGGATAGCAATCAGCCCCAGCATTTT

J gene: TRBJ1-4
D gene: TRBD1
V gene: TRBV13
clone size: -
CDR3 protein: CASSRQTGGNEKLFF
CDR3 DNA: TGTGCCAGCAGCCGCCAGACAGGGGGAAATGAAAAACTGTTTTTT

J gene: TRBJ2-1
D gene: -
V gene: TRBV9
clone size: -
CDR3 protein: CASSVDEGWDEQFF
CDR3 DNA: TGTGCCAGCAGCGTAGATGAGGGATGGGATGAGCAGTTCTTC

J gene: TRBJ2-1
D gene: -
V gene: TRBV19
clone size: -
CDR3 protein: CASSTSRGRYNEQFF
CDR3 DNA: TGTGCCAGTAGTACCAGTCGGGGGAGGTACAATGAGCAGTTCTTC

J gene: TRBJ1-4
D gene: -
V gene: TRBV14
clone size: -
CDR3 protein: CASSHYLDRGEKLFF
CDR3 DNA: TGTGCCAGCAGCCACTACCTAGACCGGGGTGAAAAACTGTTTTTT

J gene: TRBJ1-5
D gene: -
V gene: TRBV19
clone size: -
CDR3 protein: CASSIDGGGSRTEPQHF
CDR3 DNA: TGTGCCAGTAGTATAGATGGTGGGGGCTCCAGGACTGAGCCCCAGCATTTT